This TCR beta chain is from a study of shared clonotypes between healthy human individuals (TCRdb year 2020). Background on the whole study: The cohort comprised two women and a few men aged 18 to 49 years. For each donor, CD4 naive and CD4 memory were each run on three plates, CD8 naive on two plates, and CD8 memory on one plate. The study deeply sequenced blood TCR repertoires of about 5 healthy adults to estimate repertoire size and the extent of clonotype sharing between individuals. To increase sequencing depth and limit assay-specific biases, different laboratories used diverse techniques to prepare libraries and sequence TCR repertoires. Per donor, leukapheresis produced somewhere between about 0.8 and 9 billion PBMCs. Study-level results and caveats: Because the study included a small number of donors, the genetic and exposure-history diversity represented was limited. Sampling was restricted to blood, and TCR repertoires in tissues likely differ from the TCR repertoires found in blood. Estimated clonotype richness was generally larger for naive than for memory subsets. Pairwise subsampling led to the expectation that sequencing depth would affect the degree of clonotype sharing among donors. Even with the large sequencing depth, rarefaction of the sorted-subset datasets indicated that sequencing was incomplete. When a few donors were compared, the shared fraction of clonotypes was 5% to 6.5% for naive CD4, less than 4% for naive CD8, 2% to 2.5% for memory CD4, and 0.4% for memory CD8. Clonotypes shared by all four sorted-subset donors showed higher generation probabilities than non-shared clonotypes.

CDR1 and CDR2 are drawn from the germline V gene: MGHRA, YSYEKL. The CDR3 holds 14 amino acids from the cysteine to the phenylalanine. The read is trimmed to its CDR3 DNA, 42 bases read in frame from base 1. The donors were healthy, HIV-negative adults with no recently reported acute infections or vaccinations. All donors were Caucasian adults living in Nashville, Tennessee, USA. CD8 memory samples consisted of magnetically selected CD45RO+ cells combined with CCR7-negative CD45RA+ effector memory (TemRA) cells. After blood collection by leukapheresis, PBMCs were isolated using Ficoll-Histopaque density gradient centrifugation and then cryopreserved in the vapor phase of liquid nitrogen. Analytical flow cytometry was used to check the purity and quantity of each magnetically sorted T cell population. Genomic DNA was isolated from every sorted fraction and measured by UV absorbance on a Nanodrop 2000c.

About this clone itself: Its antigen specificity is not known. No qualities accompany the bases; no much larger clone lies one base away.

TCR CDR3 regions were amplified from genomic DNA by multiplex PCR using the deep immunoSEQ assay. Genomic DNA extracted from each cell subset was distributed evenly over all wells of several immunoSEQ 96-well plates, and each plate served as one replicate. For sorted subsets, each replicate PCR was loaded with approximately 0.2 ug genomic DNA, equivalent to approximately 27,000 T cell genomes. Purified libraries were quantified with a Qubit 3.0 fluorometer, sized on a Bioanalyzer 2100, and re-quantified with the KAPA Library Quantification kit. A separate single-read 150-cycle Illumina NextSeq 550 flow cell was used to sequence each immunoSEQ 96-well plate. Regarding the original processing steps: Because only junctional sequences without quality scores were contained in the immunoSEQ output, filtering matching that applied to full-length reads could not be performed. To assign V/J genes and CDR3, sequences were annotated using PyIR, a Python wrapper for IgBLAST v1.9, with IMGT germline references. Reads were filtered out if the reads had weak V/J assignments (E-value above 1e-6), no CDR3, stop codons, out-of-frame junctions, or ambiguous translated residues. V3J clonotypes were defined as sequences sharing the same inferred V gene, J gene, and CDR3 amino acid sequence. The percentage overlap between two repertoires was calculated by dividing the number of shared unique clonotypes by the size of the smaller repertoire. Richness of each repertoire was evaluated using RTK rarefaction, the Chao1 estimator, and Recon v2.1 estimates of unobserved clonotypes. OLGA was used to compute generation probabilities for all TCRbeta clonotypes that the gDNA method yielded from a few donors. The table comes from immuneACCESS by way of TCRdb, which keeps in-frame sequences with V and J called. Part of the clones is missing from these tables; in studies checked, under half for an unresolved V gene and the rest for unknown reasons. The DNA was the basis for D and trimming; V, J and clone size are from that table. This sample is represented by over 95,000 clones; roughly 70% of them were singletons. Of the sample, 24% is held by the ten largest clones.

The source is a woman in her 30s in good health. The sequenced material came from memory CD8+ T cells sorted from blood. According to the study, the label for this sample's cell subset or site signals: CD45RO+ cells pooled with CCR7-negative TemRA cells. Rearrangement joined TRBV4-1 to TRBJ2-5; the junction holds 7 bases that match TRBD1. With the DNA end fitting TRBJ2-7 better, the J assignment may be wrong. The base sequence is TGCGCCAGCAGCCTCCGGGACAGTACCTACGAGCAGTACTTC. It encodes CASSLRDSTYEQYF.